This is a list of T cell receptor beta chains from one sample in a study of beta chain features in type 1 diabetes. Measured with immunoSEQ multiplex PCR; TCRdb has only the in-frame clones, and not every one. In the table there are about 53,000 clones, around 60% of which are singletons. The material sequenced was stem cell memory CD4+ T cells from blood. The receptors stem from a woman aged 25 to 39 with type 1 diabetes. CDR3s include the opening cysteine and the closing phenylalanine or tryptophan. D genes are given only for firm matches. Clone size is not always given. Where it is, it says once, few, many or a class for expanded clones.

abundance	v_gene	d_gene	j_gene	CDR3nt	CDR3aa
-	TRBV25-1	TRBD1	TRBJ1-2	TGTGCCAGCAGTGAAACAGGGGGCAGCTATGGCTACACCTTC	CASSETGGSYGYTF
-	TRBV7-8	-	TRBJ1-1	TGTGCCAGCAGCCTCCCGGGATTGAACACTGAAGCTTTCTTT	CASSLPGLNTEAFF
few	TRBV30	-	TRBJ2-5	TGTGCCTGGAGTGAATGGGGGGGAGGGGGTCCTGTGGAGACCCAGTACTTC	CAWSEWGGGGPVETQYF
-	TRBV28	TRBD2	TRBJ2-4	TGTGCCACCGTTAGCGGGAGGGATTTCTTAAACATTCAGTACTTC	CATVSGRDFLNIQYF
once	TRBV30	-	TRBJ1-2	TGTGCCTGGACCGATAGGCAGGGTAGAGGTGGCTACACCTTC	CAWTDRQGRGGYTF
-	TRBV6-4	TRBD1	TRBJ1-2	TGTGCCAGCAGTGAGAATTGGCAGGGGGCGAACTATGGCTACACCTTC	CASSENWQGANYGYTF
few	TRBV2	-	TRBJ2-5	TGTGCCAGCAGTACGGAGGCCGAAGAGACCCAGTACTTC	CASSTEAEETQYF
-	TRBV4-1	TRBD2	TRBJ2-2	TGCGCCAGCAGGGCTAGCGGGAGCGGAACCGGGGAGCTGTTTTTT	CASRASGSGTGELFF
-	TRBV25-1	TRBD1	TRBJ2-5	TGTGCCAGCAGTGACACACAGGGGGCAGGGGAGACCCAGTACTTC	CASSDTQGAGETQYF
-	TRBV5-1	-	TRBJ2-1	TGCGCCAGCAGCTTGGGGGAGGAAGCCTACAATGAGCAGTTCTTC	CASSLGEEAYNEQFF
few	TRBV11-1	-	TRBJ2-2	TGTGCCAGCAGCTTAGTGCGCACCATGACCGGGGAGCTGTTTTTT	CASSLVRTMTGELFF
-	TRBV2	-	TRBJ1-5	TGTGCCAGCAGTGTTGACAGGTTCAATCAGCCCCAGCATTTT	CASSVDRFNQPQHF
few	TRBV9	TRBD2	TRBJ2-3	TGTGCCAGCAGCGTAGCGGGAGGGGCCCCCGGGACAGATACGCAGTATTTT	CASSVAGGAPGTDTQYF
-	TRBV19	TRBD1	TRBJ2-2	TGTGCCAGTAGGGGGACAGGGTATACCGGGGAGCTGTTTTTT	CASRGTGYTGELFF
-	TRBV4-1	TRBD1	TRBJ2-7	TGCGCCAGCAGCCGGGACAGCCGTAAGCAGTACTTC	CASSRDSRKQYF
-	TRBV5-6	-	TRBJ2-2	TGTGCCAGCAGCTTGGTAGTAGGGGCGCCCGGGGAGCTGTTTTTT	CASSLVVGAPGELFF
few	TRBV29-1	-	TRBJ1-2	TGCAGCGTTGAAAGGGCGGGTAGTGGCTACACCTTC	CSVERAGSGYTF
-	TRBV2	TRBD2	TRBJ2-1	TGTGCCAGGTCGACTAGCAAATCCTACAATGAGCAGTTCTTC	CARSTSKSYNEQFF
-	TRBV7-3	-	TRBJ1-1	TGTGCCAGCACCCTGGACAGGAACACTGAAGCTTTCTTT	CASTLDRNTEAFF
-	TRBV28	-	TRBJ1-3	TGTGCCAGCAGACCTTCGCGGGGCTGGGGAAACACCATATATTTT	CASRPSRGWGNTIYF
-	TRBV11-2	-	TRBJ1-1	TGTGCCAGCAGCTTCTCCAGGAACACTGAAGCTTTCTTT	CASSFSRNTEAFF
-	TRBV5-1	TRBD2	TRBJ2-2	TGCGCCAGCAGCTCGAATGGACTAGCGGGAGTTGGGGGGAGCACCGGGGAGCTGTTTTTT	CASSSNGLAGVGGSTGELFF
-	TRBV12-5	-	TRBJ2-1	TGTGCTAGCGGTTTGGGAGAGGACAATGAGCAGTTCTTC	CASGLGEDNEQFF
-	TRBV7-3	-	TRBJ2-1	TGTGCCAGCAGCTTAGTCGGTCGTGACAATGAGCAGTTCTTC	CASSLVGRDNEQFF
-	TRBV5-1	TRBD2	TRBJ2-2	TGCGCCAGCAGAACAACCGGGACTAGCGGTTCCGGGGAGCTGTTTTTT	CASRTTGTSGSGELFF
-	TRBV6-4	TRBD2	TRBJ2-6	TGTGCCAGCAGTGACTCGAGCGGGGCTGGGGCCAACGTCCTGACTTTC	CASSDSSGAGANVLTF
-	TRBV11-1	-	TRBJ2-1	TGTGCCAGCAGCTTACAGGCCTTGGGGGGTGGTGGAAATGAGCAGTTCTTC	CASSLQALGGGGNEQFF
-	TRBV5-4	TRBD2	TRBJ2-7	TGTGCCAGCAGCAGGACTAGCGGAAACTCCTACGAGCAGTACTTC	CASSRTSGNSYEQYF
-	TRBV13	-	TRBJ2-1	TGTGCCAGCAGCTTAGAGCGTGGGAGTGGTTACAATGAGCAGTTCTTC	CASSLERGSGYNEQFF
-	TRBV19	TRBD2	TRBJ2-5	TGTGCCAGTAGCCAGGGCAAGACTAGCGGACAAGAGACCCAGTACTTC	CASSQGKTSGQETQYF
-	TRBV28	-	TRBJ2-5	TGTGCCAGCACCCCGGGGTACTTAATTGGAGAGACCCAGTACTTC	CASTPGYLIGETQYF
few	TRBV7-9	-	TRBJ2-7	TGTGCCAGCAGCTTTCCCGGGACTTCTTACGAGCAGTACTTC	CASSFPGTSYEQYF
-	TRBV18	-	TRBJ2-3	TGTGCCAGCTCACCAATAGAGGGCACAGATACGCAGTATTTT	CASSPIEGTDTQYF
few	TRBV2	-	TRBJ2-1	TGTGCCAGCAGTGATCCGGGAAGAGAGCAGTTCTTC	CASSDPGREQFF
-	TRBV6-1	TRBD1	TRBJ2-1	TGTGCCAGCAGTCCGGGACAGTCTCGGCGGGAGCAGTTCTTC	CASSPGQSRREQFF
-	TRBV14	-	TRBJ2-3	TGTGCCAGCAGCCAACGAGGAGTCGGATACCGCACAGATACGCAGTATTTT	CASSQRGVGYRTDTQYF
few	TRBV30	-	TRBJ2-7	TGTGCCTGGAGTGTACGAAATAGCCCCCTGGGGCAGTACTTC	CAWSVRNSPLGQYF
-	TRBV2	TRBD2	TRBJ2-1	TGTGCCAGCAGTGAATCGAGCGGGATAATGAATGAGCAGTTCTTC	CASSESSGIMNEQFF
-	TRBV19	TRBD2	TRBJ2-5	TGTGCCAGTAGTACTAGCGGATGGCAAGAGACCCAGTACTTC	CASSTSGWQETQYF
-	TRBV19	-	TRBJ2-5	TGTGCCAGTAGTCGTCCAGACCAAGAGACCCAGTACTTC	CASSRPDQETQYF
-	TRBV9	TRBD1	TRBJ1-2	TGTGCCAGCAGCTCCTTTAAAGGGGGCATCTATGGCTACACCTTC	CASSSFKGGIYGYTF
-	TRBV27	-	TRBJ2-3	TGTGCCAGCAGCATGTGGGGGACATTTTACACAGATACGCAGTATTTT	CASSMWGTFYTDTQYF
-	TRBV15	TRBD1	TRBJ2-4	TGTGCCACCAGCAGTAACAGGGGGAACATTCAGTACTTC	CATSSNRGNIQYF
few	TRBV11-2	-	TRBJ2-1	TGTGCCAGCAGCTCCCAGAGGAATCTACTGTTCTTC	CASSSQRNLLFF
-	TRBV5-1	TRBD1	TRBJ1-2	TGCGCCAGCAGCCCAGACAGGGACTATGGCTACACCTTC	CASSPDRDYGYTF
-	TRBV7-9	-	TRBJ1-4	TGTGCCAGCAGCTTAGCCGGTGGTGAAAAACTGTTTTTT	CASSLAGGEKLFF
-	TRBV7-9	TRBD1	TRBJ2-7	TGTGCCAGCAGCCAGGGACAGGGTGCCCCTACGCGAAACTACGAGCAGTACTTC	CASSQGQGAPTRNYEQYF
-	TRBV14	-	TRBJ2-3	TGTGCCAGCAGCCAAGCCCCTCTTTGGACAGGCACAGATACGCAGTATTTT	CASSQAPLWTGTDTQYF
-	TRBV18	-	TRBJ2-1	TGTGCCAGCTCACCACTGGGATCGGGAAGGGCCAATGAGCAGTTCTTC	CASSPLGSGRANEQFF
once	TRBV30	-	TRBJ1-1	TGTGCCTGGAGTGTTAGTCCATCAATGAACACTGAAGCTTTCTTT	CAWSVSPSMNTEAFF
-	TRBV7-9	-	TRBJ1-5	TGTGCCAGCAGCCCGGACAGATTCGGTGGTCAGCCCCAGCATTTT	CASSPDRFGGQPQHF
-	TRBV18	-	TRBJ2-7	TGTGCCAGCTCACCCAGGGAACAGGGCTCCGAGCAGTACTTC	CASSPREQGSEQYF
-	TRBV7-9	TRBD1	TRBJ2-7	TGTGCCAGCAACCCGGGACAGGTCACCTACGAGCAGTACTTC	CASNPGQVTYEQYF
-	TRBV5-1	-	TRBJ1-4	TGCGCCAGCAGCGAGACAGAAAAGAATGAAAAACTGTTTTTT	CASSETEKNEKLFF
-	TRBV6-1	-	TRBJ1-5	TGTGCCAGCAGTGACGGGGGACCTCACAATCAGCCCCAGCATTTT	CASSDGGPHNQPQHF
-	TRBV11-3	-	TRBJ1-4	TGTGCCAGCAGCTTAAGAGGAGTTAATGAAAAACTGTTTTTT	CASSLRGVNEKLFF
-	TRBV5-1	-	TRBJ2-1	TGCGCCAGCAGTGCCTCCGGGTCGCAGATCAATGAGCAGTTCTTC	CASSASGSQINEQFF